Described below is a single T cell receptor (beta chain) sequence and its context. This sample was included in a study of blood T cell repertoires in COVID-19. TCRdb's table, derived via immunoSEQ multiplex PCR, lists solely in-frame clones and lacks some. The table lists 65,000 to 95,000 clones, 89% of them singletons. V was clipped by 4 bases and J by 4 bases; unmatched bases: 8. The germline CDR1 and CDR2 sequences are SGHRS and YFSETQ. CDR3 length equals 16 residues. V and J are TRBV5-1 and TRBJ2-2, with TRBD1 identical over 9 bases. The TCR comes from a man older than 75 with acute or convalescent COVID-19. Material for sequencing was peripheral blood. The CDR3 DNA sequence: TGCGCCAGCAGCCTGCCGGGACAGGGAAGCACCGGGGAGCTGTTTTTT. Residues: CASSLPGQGSTGELFF.